Presented here are 10 T cell receptor beta chains from one specimen sequenced in a study of blood T cell repertoires in COVID-19. Some clones are missing from TCRdb's copy, which holds only in-frame ones; the method was immunoSEQ multiplex PCR. The sample carries about 250,000 clones, roughly nine tenths recorded once. Sequenced input: peripheral blood. Every receptor here comes from a man between 18 and 35 years old with active or convalescent COVID-19.

The rearrangement links TRBV7-8 to TRBJ2-2; 7 positions agree with TRBD2. V shed 11 bases and J 1 base; nucleotides not matched to a gene: 7. The CDR3 contains 14 residues. The germline gives CDR1 SGHVS, CDR2 FQNEAQ. The CDR3 region is CAGRGLRNTGELFF. CDR3 bases: TGTGCCGGGAGGGGACTCAGGAACACCGGGGAGCTGTTTTTT. Using reference TRBV7-8 and TRBJ2-2 for the parts outside the CDR3, the full variable domain is GAGVSQSPRYKVAKRGQDVALRCDPISGHVSLFWYQQALGQGPEFLTYFQNEAQLDKSGLPSDRFFAERPEGSVSTLKIQRTQQEDSAVYLCAGRGLRNTGELFFGEGSRLTVL.

This clone appeared a few times. The chain couples TRBV2 to TRBJ1-1; weak D call: TRBD1 (6 bases). CDR1 is SNHLY and CDR2 is FYNNEI in the germline V gene. Between the trimmed V and J ends, which lost 10 bases and 4 bases, there was a span of 16 bases. The CDR3 consists of 13 residues. The CDR3 is CATTGFDGTEAFF. In DNA, the CDR3 is TGTGCCACCACAGGGTTTGATGGCACTGAAGCTTTCTTT.

This clone was seen once. J is TRBJ1-5 and V is TRBV5-4; maybe TRBD1 (5 bases). Germline V gene sequence: CDR1 SGHNT, CDR2 YYREEE (reference sequence). The germline V and J ends were trimmed by 4 bases and 2 bases, with 13 bases remaining between them. The length of the CDR3 is 15 residues. CDR3 DNA sequence: TGTGCCAGCAGCCAGGCCGAGACAGGCAATCAGCCCCAGCATTTT. Translation: CASSQAETGNQPQHF. Complete variable domain (other parts from reference TRBV5-4 and TRBJ1-5): ETGVTQSPTHLIKTRGQQVTLRCSSQSGHNTVSWYQQALGQGPQFIFQYYREEENGRGNFPPRFSGLQFPNYSSELNVNALELDDSALYLCASSQAETGNQPQHFGDGTRLSIL.

V is TRBV28 and J is TRBJ2-2; D gene ambiguous. V was pared by 1 base and J by 1 base, with 4 bases between. The CDR3 is 14 amino acids. Germline CDR1 reads MDHEN; CDR2 reads SYDVKM. The CDR3 loop is CASSLSQNTGELFF. The CDR3 DNA follows: TGTGCCAGCAGTTTATCACAGAACACCGGGGAGCTGTTTTTT.

J is TRBJ2-2 and V is TRBV7-3; TRBD1 agrees at 9 bases. Trimming removed 1 base from V and 7 bases from J; junction bases left unmatched: 10. CDR1 and CDR2 from the germline V gene are SGHTA and FQGTGA. This CDR3 has 17 amino acids. DNA for the CDR3: TGTGCCAGCAGCTTAAGGGGGACAGGGTCGATTCGCGGGGAGCTGTTTTTT. Translating it yields CASSLRGTGSIRGELFF.

The chain joins TRBV19 to TRBJ2-2, with a tentative D call TRBD1 (6 bases). The CDR3 runs 18 residues. Per the germline V gene, CDR1 is LNHDA and CDR2 is SQIVND (reference sequence). The ends were cut back, 4 bases at V and 1 base at J, with 19 bases in the middle. In DNA, the CDR3 is TGTGCCAGTAGTACTCTCAGGGGACCTAACCTGAACACCGGGGAGCTGTTTTTT. Translating it yields CASSTLRGPNLNTGELFF.

The rearrangement links TRBV4-3 to TRBJ1-2; 8 nucleotides agree with TRBD1. The V gene's germline CDR1 is LGHNA and CDR2 YSLEER. This CDR3 has 15 residues. V lost 4 bases and J lost 13; bases outside the gene matches: 17. The DNA for the CDR3 is TGCGCCAGCAGCCCAGCCCGGGACAGGTCCTCTGGTGGCACCTTC. This translates into CASSPARDRSSGGTF.

The rearrangement uses TRBV28 and TRBJ1-2; tentative D call: TRBD1 (5 bases). The germline V gene encodes CDR1 MDHEN and CDR2 SYDVKM. The CDR3 consists of 15 residues. V shed 5 bases and J shed 0 bases, with 13 bases lying between them. The CDR3 loop reads CASSRRGFTNYGYTF. CDR3 DNA: TGTGCCAGCAGTCGGAGGGGATTCACTAACTATGGCTACACCTTC.

This clone was recorded only once. This chain uses TRBV6-2 or TRBV6-3 with TRBJ2-1, with 12 nucleotides matching TRBD2. Losses at the gene ends were 6 bases for V and 0 bases for J; bases not matched to a gene: 6. CDR1 is MNHEY, CDR2 SVGEGT, per germline. CDR3 size: 17 residues. The CDR3 DNA sequence: TGTGCCAGCAGCCTCGGGACTAGCGGGTTCTCCTACAATGAGCAGTTCTTC. It codes for CASSLGTSGFSYNEQFF.

Concerning this clone: Other DNA sequences within the sample encode an identical CDR3. The chain carries TRBV28 and TRBJ1-2, with D uncertain. The CDR3 is made up of 12 amino acids. The germline V and J ends were trimmed by 2 bases and 4 bases, with 5 bases remaining between them. Germline lookup yields CDR1 MDHEN and CDR2 SYDVKM. The CDR3 region is CASSLRGYGYTF. CDR3 nucleotides: TGTGCCAGCAGTTTACGGGGCTATGGCTACACCTTC.